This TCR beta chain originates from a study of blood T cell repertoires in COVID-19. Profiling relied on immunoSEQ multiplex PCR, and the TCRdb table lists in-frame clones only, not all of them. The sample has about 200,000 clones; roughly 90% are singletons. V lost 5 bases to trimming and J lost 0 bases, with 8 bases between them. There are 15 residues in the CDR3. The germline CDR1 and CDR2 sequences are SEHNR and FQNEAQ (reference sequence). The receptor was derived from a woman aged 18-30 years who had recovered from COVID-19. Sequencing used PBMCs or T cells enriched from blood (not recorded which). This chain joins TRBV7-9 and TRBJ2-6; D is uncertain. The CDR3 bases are TGTGCCAGCAGCCCCCCTAACTCTGGGGCCAACGTCCTGACTTTC. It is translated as CASSPPNSGANVLTF.